This T cell receptor (beta chain) was sequenced during a study of blood T cell repertoires in COVID-19. Turning to the study itself: In each case, the material was cDNA or gDNA derived from T cells, B-cell-depleted T cells, or PBMCs.

Trimming shortened V by 10 bases and J by 1 base, and 9 bases separated the two germline ends. The CDR3 has 12 residues. The germline CDR1 and CDR2 sequences are MDHEN and SYDVKM. Everyone who took part was roughly 18 to 90 years old, and they came from about two dozen US areas. All recovered Cohort 3 donors got two negative PCRs, got clearance, or saw symptom resolution. This table comes from immunoSEQ multiplex PCR, and its TCRdb copy is limited to in-frame clones, with some not included. The sample has about 190,000 clones; 70% to 85% are singletons. The chain has TRBV28 and TRBJ2-3; D is unresolved. This TCR came from a woman under 40 who had recovered from COVID-19. What was sequenced was PBMCs or T cells enriched from blood (not recorded which). The CDR3 loop is CAITPGTDTQYF. CDR3 coding DNA: TGTGCCATCACCCCAGGCACAGATACGCAGTATTTT.